This entry concerns a single TCR beta chain. The data are from a study of blood T cell repertoires in COVID-19. Per the original data handling: Counts of nucleated cells, estimated from reference gene primer amplification, were obtained. Clones were sequenced by immunoSEQ multiplex PCR, and TCRdb holds only the in-frame ones, with some missing. For V, J and clone size, that table is used; D and trimming come from the DNA. The sample holds some 220,000 clones, 65% to 90% seen once. This clonotype originated in a woman between 65 and 79 years old with COVID-19, enrolled during active disease. Sequences were obtained from peripheral blood.

For the CDR3, the DNA is TGTGCCTGGACGGGATTGGGACAGGGGACTCAGCCCCAGCATTTT. This encodes CAWTGLGQGTQPQHF. The chain has TRBV30 and TRBJ1-5; 10 bases are shared with TRBD1. V was pared by 4 bases and J by 6 bases, with 9 bases of the junction left unmatched. Germline V gene sequence: CDR1 GTSNPN, CDR2 SVGIG (reference sequence). The CDR3 has 15 amino acids.